The rows below give T cell receptor beta chains drawn from one sample of a study of human T cells and chemical hapten exposure. In TCRdb, the RACE reads were re-called with MiXCR into one record per CDR3 protein. The sample has about 77,000 distinct CDR3 sequences, 8.6% seen once. The sample comprised whole blood. The receptors were sampled from a female donor in good health. Some clones in this sample may be carry-over from other donors' samples. The CDR3 runs from the conserved cysteine through the conserved F or W. A D gene is named only where the DNA matches it firmly. Clone size, where shown, is once, few, many, or a class for clones that have expanded.

d_call	v_call	clone_size	j_call	cdr3_aa	cdr3_nt
-	TRBV7-9	-	TRBJ1-6	CASSTTGPGDSPLHF	TGTGCCAGCAGTACGACCGGTCCTGGGGATTCACCCCTCCACTTT
TRBD1	TRBV7-8	-	TRBJ2-7	CASSLGQGRFHEQYF	TGTGCCAGCAGCCTAGGACAGGGGAGGTTCCACGAGCAGTACTTC
-	TRBV29-1	-	TRBJ2-3	CSVVRQGSQDTQYF	TGCAGCGTTGTCCGGCAGGGTTCCCAAGATACGCAGTATTTT
TRBD1	TRBV4-1	many	TRBJ1-5	CASSQEQTGGGNQPQHF	TGCGCCAGCAGCCAAGAACAGACAGGGGGAGGCAATCAGCCCCAGCATTTT
-	TRBV27	many	TRBJ2-1	CASSLSPDSHYNEQFF	TGTGCCAGCAGTTTATCGCCGGACTCACACTACAATGAGCAGTTCTTC
-	TRBV14	-	TRBJ2-3	CASSYGSGTRNTDTQYF	TGTGCCAGCAGCTACGGATCCGGGACCCGAAACACAGATACGCAGTATTTT
TRBD1	TRBV5-1	many	TRBJ1-1	CASSSSTGANTEAFF	TGCGCCAGCAGCTCCAGCACAGGGGCCAACACTGAAGCTTTCTTT
TRBD1	TRBV20-1	few	TRBJ1-4	CSARRQGITNEKLFF	TGCAGTGCTAGGAGACAGGGGATAACTAATGAAAAACTGTTTTTT
TRBD2	TRBV5-1	-	TRBJ2-3	CASSLGLADTDTQYF	TGCGCCAGCAGCTTGGGCCTAGCGGATACAGATACGCAGTATTTT
-	TRBV27	-	TRBJ1-1	CASSLPGNTEAFF	TGTGCCAGCAGTTTACCAGGCAACACTGAAGCTTTCTTT
-	TRBV6-6	many	TRBJ1-4	CASSQQLGPGDEKLFF	TGTGCCAGCAGTCAACAACTGGGCCCGGGGGATGAAAAACTGTTTTTT
-	TRBV5-1	few	TRBJ1-1	CASRSGVAGTEAFF	TGCGCCAGCAGGTCAGGGGTAGCGGGGACTGAAGCTTTCTTT
-	TRBV6-1	few	TRBJ2-5	CASSERKGPETQYF	TGTGCCAGCAGTGAACGGAAGGGTCCAGAGACCCAGTACTTC
-	TRBV4-1	-	TRBJ1-3	CASSQGRPGNSGNTIYF	TGCGCCAGCAGCCAAGGAAGGCCGGGCAACTCTGGAAACACCATATATTTT
-	TRBV5-1	-	TRBJ2-2	CASSLVVVGTSITGELFF	TGCGCCAGCAGCTTGGTGGTCGTAGGGACGTCGATCACCGGGGAGCTGTTTTTT
-	TRBV20-1	many	TRBJ1-1	CSARNPRALNTEAFF	TGCAGTGCTAGAAACCCTCGGGCCTTGAACACTGAAGCTTTCTTT
-	TRBV6-6	few	TRBJ1-6	CASSQDSYNSPLHF	TGTGCCAGCAGTCAGGACTCCTATAATTCACCCCTCCACTTT